One sample yielded the 21 T cell receptor beta chains listed below, sequenced in a study of T cell responses to AZD1222 COVID-19 vaccine. TCRdb keeps only in-frame clones here, not all; method: immunoSEQ multiplex PCR. The data show around 150,000 clones, about 92% seen once. Here the sequenced sample was peripheral blood, taken on day 0 of AZD1222 vaccination. The source is an adult in good health.

The CDR3: CASSGDRLNTEAFF. The CDR3 DNA reads as TGTGCCAGCTCCGGGGACAGATTGAACACTGAAGCTTTCTTT. The rearrangement links TRBV18 to TRBJ1-1; 7 nucleotides align to TRBD1. CDR3 length equals 14 residues. V lost 6 bases, J lost 0 bases, and 4 bases stayed unmatched. From germline, CDR1 is KGHSH and CDR2 LQKENI. The full variable domain, its missing parts supplied by reference TRBV18 and TRBJ1-1, is NAGVMQNPRHLVRRRGQEARLRCSPMKGHSHVYWYRQLPEEGLKFMVYLQKENIIDESGMPKERFSAEFPKEGPSILRIQQVVRGDSAAYFCASSGDRLNTEAFFGQGTRLTVV.

The chain uses TRBV3-1 (or the pseudogene TRBV3-2) and TRBJ2-5, with D possibly TRBD2 on 5 matching bases. Germline V lookup: CDR1 LGHDT, CDR2 YNNKEL (reference sequence). V was cut by 4 bases and J by 3 bases, with 6 bases left in between. The CDR3 covers 12 residues. The DNA of the CDR3 is TGTGCCAGCAGCCGGACTGAAGAGACCCAGTACTTC. Residues: CASSRTEETQYF.

The chain couples TRBV5-6 to TRBJ2-3, with D hard to call. V lost 0 bases to trimming and J lost 0 bases, with 5 bases between them. The CDR3 consists of 14 residues. CDR1 is SGHDT, CDR2 YYEEEE, per germline. The CDR3 loop is CASSLGRSTDTQYF. For the CDR3, the DNA is TGTGCCAGCAGCTTGGGGCGGAGCACAGATACGCAGTATTTT.

The chain combines TRBV12-3 or TRBV12-4 with TRBJ1-2; a possible D gene is TRBD1 (6 bases). This CDR3 contains 13 residues. V lost 6 bases to trimming and J lost 4 bases, with 12 bases between them. CDR3 sequence reads: CASSRGLGYGYTF. CDR3 DNA: TGTGCCAGCAGCAGGGGTCTCGGCTATGGCTACACCTTC.

The chain is built from TRBV15 and TRBJ2-7; no clear D. The V end was cut by 0 bases, the J end by 4 bases, with 7 bases between. The CDR3 is made up of 13 amino acids. Germline CDR1 reads LNHNV; CDR2 reads YYDKDF (reference sequence). CDR3 sequence (DNA): TGTGCCACCAGCAGAGAGTCCCCTTACGAGCAGTACTTC. This translates into CATSRESPYEQYF. Complete variable domain (other parts from reference TRBV15 and TRBJ2-7): DAMVIQNPRYQVTQFGKPVTLSCSQTLNHNVMYWYQQKSSQAPKLLFHYYDKDFNNEADTPDNFQSRRPNTSFCFLDIRSPGLGDTAMYLCATSRESPYEQYFGPGTRLTVT.

Points on this clone: An end of the junction does not agree with germline; a read error may underlie this. The chain employs TRBV27 and TRBJ1-3; D remains unclear. This CDR3 is built from 11 residues. CDR1 and CDR2 (germline): MNHEY, SMNVEV (reference sequence). The CDR3 DNA follows: TGTGCCAGCATTTTAGGAAACACCATATATTTT. Translating it yields CASILGNTIYF.

The chain links TRBV25-1 to TRBJ1-4; the D is unclear. The CDR3 is made up of 15 amino acids. Germline lookup yields CDR1 MGHDK and CDR2 SYGVNS. V lost 4 bases and J 7 bases, leaving 16 bases between the germline ends. The CDR3 DNA sequence: TGTGCCAGCAGTGTTACGAGTCCTAGCGGTGAAAAACTGTTTTTT. Protein sequence: CASSVTSPSGEKLFF.

The chain uses TRBV27 and TRBJ2-1, with TRBD2 matching over 10 bases. The germline gives CDR1 MNHEY, CDR2 SMNVEV (reference sequence). The CDR3 length is 12 residues. The trim removed 5 bases at V and 13 bases at J, leaving 5 bases unmatched. This chain's CDR3 is CASSPSGGVQFF. CDR3 in DNA: TGTGCCAGCAGTCCTAGCGGGGGCGTACAGTTCTTC.

The chain joins TRBV5-4 to TRBJ1-1, with D perhaps TRBD1 (5 bases). From germline, CDR1 is SGHNT and CDR2 YYREEE (reference sequence). The CDR3 spans 13 residues. The germline V and J ends were trimmed by 2 bases and 1 base, with 6 bases remaining between them. The CDR3 DNA sequence: TGTGCCAGCAGCTTTGACAGGAACACTGAAGCTTTCTTT. Amino acid sequence: CASSFDRNTEAFF. The whole variable domain, filled in from reference TRBV5-4 and TRBJ1-1, reads ETGVTQSPTHLIKTRGQQVTLRCSSQSGHNTVSWYQQALGQGPQFIFQYYREEENGRGNFPPRFSGLQFPNYSSELNVNALELDDSALYLCASSFDRNTEAFFGQGTRLTVV.

The chain joins TRBV9 to TRBJ2-3; 12 bases line up with TRBD2. V shed 0 bases and J 6 bases; nucleotides not matched to a gene: 5. This CDR3 is built from 16 residues. Germline CDR1 SGDLS, CDR2 YYNGEE. The CDR3 spells CASSVALAGGKDTQYF. Here the CDR3 DNA reads TGTGCCAGCAGCGTAGCTCTAGCGGGGGGGAAGGATACGCAGTATTTT.

This clone was counted a single time. V and J are TRBV19 and TRBJ2-7, with 10 positions matching TRBD2. In germline, CDR1 is LNHDA, CDR2 SQIVND (reference sequence). Trimming at V came to 9 bases and at J to 3 bases, leaving 8 bases not matched to a gene. This CDR3 comprises 14 residues. The CDR3 DNA sequence: TGTGCCAGCAGATACGCTAGCGGGGGCTACGAGCAGTACTTC. Translation gives CASRYASGGYEQYF.

The J gene is TRBJ2-7, the V gene TRBV2; 7 bases line up with TRBD2. Germline V CDR1 and CDR2: SNHLY, FYNNEI. The CDR3 is 14 residues long. V lost 3 bases and J lost 2; bases outside the gene matches: 4. The CDR3 DNA is TGTGCCAGCAGTGACCAAGCGGGGCCCTACGAGCAGTACTTC. Translated: CASSDQAGPYEQYF.

J is TRBJ2-7 and V is TRBV2, with D tentatively TRBD2 (6 bases). Trimming removed 3 bases from V and 4 bases from J, with 16 bases in between. The CDR3 contains 15 residues. Looked up from germline, CDR1 is SNHLY and CDR2 is FYNNEI. The chain's CDR3 is CASSEGSSGRYEQYF. CDR3 coding DNA: TGTGCCAGCAGTGAGGGGAGTAGCGGTAGGTACGAGCAGTACTTC.

The chain links TRBV13 to TRBJ2-1, with a weak D call TRBD2 (7 bases). This CDR3 spans 13 amino acids. Germline CDR1 PRHDT, CDR2 FYEKMQ (reference sequence). V lost 7 bases to trimming and J lost 4 bases, with 11 bases between them. CDR3 DNA: TGTGCCAGCAAGGGGGGGAATTACAATGAGCAGTTCTTC. Its protein is CASKGGNYNEQFF.

In its sample, this clone is medium-sized. The chain carries TRBV3-1 (or the pseudogene TRBV3-2) and TRBJ2-7; possibly TRBD2 for D (6 bases). The V gene lost 5 bases and the J gene lost 5 bases, with 10 bases spanning the gap. CDR1 and CDR2 from the germline V gene are LGHDT and YNNKEL (reference sequence). The CDR3 covers 12 residues. CDR3 nucleotides: TGTGCCAGCAGCTTCGGAGGGGACGAGCAGTACTTC. The encoded protein is CASSFGGDEQYF.

This rearrangement joins TRBV18 to TRBJ2-1; D gene ambiguous. This CDR3 spans 12 amino acids. Germline CDR1 and CDR2: KGHSH and LQKENI. V lost 4 bases to trimming and J lost 4 bases, with 5 bases between them. The CDR3 DNA is TGTGCCAGCTCACTTCCATACAATGAGCAGTTCTTC. Its protein product is CASSLPYNEQFF.

The rearrangement links TRBV28 to TRBJ2-7, with D possibly matching TRBD2 (7 bases). Deletions cut 3 bases from V and 4 bases from J, with 19 bases between. The CDR3 runs to 16 residues. The germline CDR1 and CDR2 sequences are MDHEN and SYDVKM. The CDR3 is CASSLGRGALLYEQYF. For the CDR3, the DNA is TGTGCCAGCAGTTTGGGTCGGGGGGCCTTACTATACGAGCAGTACTTC.

The rearrangement uses TRBV18 and TRBJ1-2; D gene unclear. Germline assignment: CDR1 KGHSH and CDR2 LQKENI. With 3 bases removed from V and 3 bases from J, the gap between germline ends came to 8 bases. The CDR3 is made up of 13 amino acids. The CDR3 bases are TGTGCCAGCTCACCGGGTCGGGACTATGGCTACACCTTC. Its protein product is CASSPGRDYGYTF.

The chain links TRBV20-1 to TRBJ1-1; the D gene is possibly TRBD1 (5 bases). The germline CDR1 and CDR2 sequences are DFQATT and SNEGSKA (reference sequence). Between the trimmed V and J ends, which lost 4 bases and 8 bases, there was a span of 11 bases. This CDR3 spans 11 amino acids. CDR3 sequence reads: CSANRDREAFF. CDR3 coding DNA: TGCAGTGCTAATAGAGACAGAGAAGCTTTCTTT.

This chain joins TRBV2 and TRBJ1-2; TRBD1 is a possible D gene (5 bases). V gave up 7 bases and J gave up 3 bases, with 9 bases separating them. This CDR3 spans 12 amino acids. The germline V gene encodes CDR1 SNHLY and CDR2 FYNNEI. In DNA, the CDR3 is TGTGCCAGCACGGTGACAGACTATGGCTACACCTTC. The encoded protein is CASTVTDYGYTF.

The chain employs TRBV30 and TRBJ1-5; the D gene is possibly TRBD1 (5 bases). The germline V and J ends were trimmed by 1 base and 3 bases, with 7 bases remaining between them. Per germline, CDR1 GTSNPN and CDR2 SVGIG (reference sequence). This CDR3 is 13 amino acids long. The CDR3 loop is CAWSGQTNQPQHF. As DNA, the CDR3 is TGTGCCTGGAGTGGACAGACCAATCAGCCCCAGCATTTT.